The 26 T cell receptor beta chains below were found in one sample sequenced in a study of human T cells and chemical hapten exposure. Time point noted: pre-sensitization, week 0. Treatment reported: therapeutic diphenylcyclopropenone sensitization with weekly scalp DPC. Using its own MiXCR run on the RACE reads, TCRdb lists one record per CDR3 protein. The sample contains 280,000 or so distinct CDR3 sequences, roughly 8% of which appear only once. This sample comprised whole blood, obtained in connection with sensitization to the hapten diphenylcyclopropenone (DPC). These receptors were collected from a man younger than 35 with alopecia areata. Some clones in this sample may be carry-over from other donors' samples.

This clonotype came up a few times. The genes are TRBV3-1 and TRBJ2-2, with 12 bases lining up with TRBD2. V lost 6 bases, J lost 5 bases, and 4 bases stayed unmatched. The CDR3 covers 15 residues. Per germline, CDR1 LGHDT and CDR2 YNNKEL (reference sequence). CDR3 bases: TGTGCCAGCAGACAACTAGCGGGGGGTACCGGGGAGCTGTTTTTT. Encoded protein: CASRQLAGGTGELFF.

V usage is TRBV7-6 and J usage is TRBJ1-1; D might be TRBD1 (6 bases). CDR1 SGHVS and CDR2 FNYEAQ come from the germline V gene. This CDR3 region has 14 residues. Deletions cut 7 bases from V and 0 bases from J, with 12 bases between. CDR3 DNA sequence: TGTGCCAGCACGGGCGGGGACATGAACACTGAAGCTTTCTTT. This translates into CASTGGDMNTEAFF. Full variable domain (rest looked up from reference TRBV7-6 and TRBJ1-1): GAGVSQSPRYKVTKRGQDVALRCDPISGHVSLYWYRQALGQGPEFLTYFNYEAQQDKSGLPNDRFSAERPEGSISTLTIQRTEQRDSAMYRCASTGGDMNTEAFFGQGTRLTVV.

This clonotype was picked up many times. The chain employs TRBV7-6 and TRBJ2-2; 8 bases fit TRBD2. CDR1 and CDR2 from the germline V gene are SGHVS and FNYEAQ. Germline trimming cut 5 bases from V and 4 bases from J; bases unmatched to any gene: 9. The CDR3 sequence is 16 residues long. The CDR3 spells CASSHRLASGTGELFF. DNA of the CDR3: TGTGCCAGCAGCCACCGACTAGCGAGCGGCACCGGGGAGCTGTTTTTT.

The chain uses TRBV3-1 and TRBJ1-1; unclear D gene. V was pared by 1 base and J by 1 base, with 13 bases between. The CDR3 totals 16 residues. Looked up from germline, CDR1 is LGHDT and CDR2 is YNNKEL (reference sequence). The CDR3 sequence: CASSQATVKGNTEAFF. CDR3 nucleotides: TGTGCCAGCAGCCAAGCGACCGTGAAAGGGAACACTGAAGCTTTCTTT.

This clonotype has a count of ten or more. V and J are TRBV6-2 or TRBV6-3 and TRBJ2-2; TRBD2 agrees at 10 bases. V lost 6 bases and J lost 1; bases outside the gene matches: 2. In germline, CDR1 is MNHEY, CDR2 SVGEGT. CDR3 size: 15 residues. CDR3: CASSRTSGNTGELFF. For the CDR3, the DNA is TGTGCCAGCAGCCGGACTAGCGGGAACACCGGGGAGCTGTTTTTT.

This chain links TRBV7-9 with TRBJ2-4; 8 bases are shared with TRBD1. The CDR3 length is 13 residues. The germline V gene encodes CDR1 SEHNR and CDR2 FQNEAQ (reference sequence). V lost 4 bases to trimming and J lost 12 bases; unmatched junction nucleotides: 8. The DNA of the CDR3 is TGTGCCAGCAGCTCCTGGACAGGGCCGGATCAGTACTTC. This codes for CASSSWTGPDQYF.

This clonotype appeared a few times. The V and J genes are TRBV9 and TRBJ2-3; TRBD2 matches at 8 bases. CDR1 SGDLS and CDR2 YYNGEE come from the germline V gene. The CDR3 is 16 residues long. The junction had 4 bases not matched to a gene; V was cut back by 0 bases and J by 1 base. The CDR3 loop is CASSVGGSGGTDTQYF. The DNA for the CDR3 is TGTGCCAGCAGCGTAGGTGGTAGCGGGGGCACAGATACGCAGTATTTT.

This chain connects TRBV19 to TRBJ2-2, with TRBD2 identical over 9 bases. J lost 4 bases, V lost 9 bases, and 6 bases had no gene match. The CDR3 extends over 14 amino acids. Germline lookup yields CDR1 LNHDA and CDR2 SQIVND (reference sequence). CDR3 amino acids: CASFSGGITGELFF. The CDR3 DNA reads TGTGCCAGCTTTAGCGGGGGAATCACCGGGGAGCTGTTTTTT.

The chain is built from TRBV5-6 and TRBJ1-1; D remains ambiguous. Trimming cost V 0 bases and J 5 bases, with 20 bases left between them. Germline CDR1 reads SGHDT; CDR2 reads YYEEEE. The CDR3 extends over 17 amino acids. The CDR3 nucleotides read TGTGCCAGCAGCTTGGATAGTACGGGAATCTGGAGGACTGAAGCTTTCTTT. Encoded protein: CASSLDSTGIWRTEAFF.

The sample holds a few counts of this clonotype. The chain combines TRBV6-6 with TRBJ2-3; 9 bases line up with TRBD2. There are 15 residues in the CDR3. J gave up 7 bases and V 5 bases, and 10 bases lay outside the gene matches. CDR1 is MNHNY, CDR2 SVGAGI, per germline (reference sequence). The chain's CDR3 is CASSATGTSSHTQYF. DNA of the CDR3: TGTGCCAGCAGTGCCACCGGGACTAGCTCCCATACGCAGTATTTT.

CDR3 amino acids: CASSLRVSGGTEAFF. The CDR3 region has the DNA TGTGCCAGCAGCCTAAGGGTATCGGGAGGCACTGAAGCTTTCTTT. The chain is built from TRBV28 and TRBJ1-1; D call uncertain. The CDR3 runs 15 residues. Germline V gives CDR1 MDHEN, CDR2 SYDVKM. Between the trimmed V and J ends, which lost 6 bases and 4 bases, there was a span of 18 bases. Together with reference TRBV28 and TRBJ1-1, the CDR3 gives the full variable domain: DVKVTQSSRYLVKRTGEKVFLECVQDMDHENMFWYRQDPGLGLRLIYFSYDVKMKEKGDIPEGYSVSREKKERFSLILESASTNQTSMYLCASSLRVSGGTEAFFGQGTRLTVV.

The J gene is TRBJ1-6, the V gene TRBV9; D is uncertain. The V and J ends lost 2 bases and 6 bases respectively, with 9 bases between them. The CDR3 length is 14 residues. CDR1 and CDR2 from the germline V gene are SGDLS and YYNGEE. The CDR3 region is CASSVGYSNSPLHF. The CDR3 DNA sequence: TGTGCCAGCAGCGTGGGGTACTCTAATTCACCCCTCCACTTT.

This clonotype was seen more than once but under ten times. The chain links TRBV2 to TRBJ2-1, with 8 bases matching TRBD2. The V segment lost 5 bases and the J segment 2 bases; nucleotides outside the gene matches: 5. CDR1 SNHLY and CDR2 FYNNEI come from the germline V gene. The CDR3 has 15 residues. The CDR3 DNA reads as TGTGCCAGCAGTATAACTAGCGGAACCTACAATGAGCAGTTCTTC. Its translation: CASSITSGTYNEQFF.

This clonotype came up many times. This chain joins TRBV29-1 and TRBJ2-2, with 9 positions matching TRBD1. The germline CDR1 and CDR2 sequences are SQVTM and ANQGSEA. With 7 bases clipped from V and 3 bases from J, the junction kept 6 bases outside the gene matches. This CDR3 is built from 14 residues. CDR3 in amino acids: CSAGTGTHTGELFF. DNA of the CDR3: TGCAGCGCCGGGACAGGGACGCACACCGGGGAGCTGTTTTTT.

This clonotype has only a few counts. V and J are TRBV29-1 and TRBJ1-4; D is unclear. The V end lost 2 bases, the J end lost 4 bases, and 14 bases lay between the germline ends. The germline V gene encodes CDR1 SQVTM and CDR2 ANQGSEA. This CDR3 region has 15 residues. The CDR3 DNA follows: TGCAGCGTTGAACTCATCGGGGTCAGTAATGAAAAACTGTTTTTT. Translating gives CSVELIGVSNEKLFF.

The rearrangement uses TRBV4-3 and TRBJ2-7; D is uncertain. The V end lost 1 base, the J end lost 4 bases, and 11 bases lay between the germline ends. Germline CDR1 reads LGHNA; CDR2 reads YSLEER. The CDR3 sequence is 14 residues long. The CDR3 coding sequence is TGCGCCAGCAGCCAAGCCGGCGAAGATTACGAGCAGTACGTC. Encoded protein: CASSQAGEDYEQYV.

This clonotype occurred many times. The chain joins TRBV28 to TRBJ2-1; 9 bases agree with TRBD2. Trimming cost V 2 bases and J 3 bases; bases outside gene matches: 11. The CDR3 is made up of 18 amino acids. Germline-derived CDR1 and CDR2 are MDHEN and SYDVKM. CDR3: CASSLPFAGLANYNEQFF. CDR3 coding DNA: TGTGCCAGCAGTTTACCTTTCGCGGGACTAGCAAACTACAATGAGCAGTTCTTC.

Ten or more counts support this clonotype. The gene calls are TRBV7-9 and TRBJ2-2; unclear D gene. Germline V gene sequence: CDR1 SEHNR, CDR2 FQNEAQ (reference sequence). The V gene lost 5 bases and the J gene lost 1 base, with 8 bases spanning the gap. There are 14 residues in the CDR3. CDR3 sequence reads: CASSNDGNTGELFF. DNA for the CDR3: TGTGCCAGCAGCAATGACGGGAACACCGGGGAGCTGTTTTTT.

The CDR3 sequence is CAVAGLPSEQFF. DNA of the CDR3: TGTGCCGTCGCGGGACTACCCAGTGAGCAGTTCTTC. The chain uses TRBV6-2 or TRBV6-3 and TRBJ2-1, with 7 bases fitting TRBD2. The germline V gene encodes CDR1 MNHEY and CDR2 SVGEGT. CDR3 size: 12 residues. Unmatched junction bases numbered 10, after V lost 11 bases and J lost 9 bases.

Many counts were recorded for this clonotype. The genes are TRBV5-1 and TRBJ2-5; the D call may be TRBD1 or TRBD2 (5 bases each). CDR3 size: 13 residues. CDR1 SGHRS and CDR2 YFSETQ come from the germline V gene. Trimming pared 4 bases from V and 4 bases from J, leaving 11 bases between. CDR3 nucleotides: TGCGCCAGCAGCAGGGACCGGGGAGAGACCCAGTACTTC. It encodes CASSRDRGETQYF.

The chain joins TRBV6-2 or TRBV6-3 to TRBJ1-2; D perhaps matches TRBD1 (6 bases). The CDR3 contains 15 residues. Per the germline V gene, CDR1 is MNHEY and CDR2 is SVGEGT. The V and J ends lost 6 bases and 4 bases respectively, with 18 bases between them. The CDR3 coding sequence is TGTGCCAGCAGGTTGGCGGACAGCCTCTCCTATGGCTACACCTTC. Protein product: CASRLADSLSYGYTF.

This clonotype was observed many times. V and J are TRBV20-1 and TRBJ1-1; no definite D call. Germline CDR1 reads DFQATT; CDR2 reads SNEGSKA (reference sequence). This CDR3 spans 12 amino acids. The germline V and J ends were trimmed by 4 bases and 1 base, with 7 bases remaining between them. The CDR3 spells CSAKYRNTEAFF. As DNA, the CDR3 is TGCAGTGCTAAATACAGGAACACTGAAGCTTTCTTT.

The sample holds many counts of this clonotype. The chain joins TRBV7-2 to TRBJ1-1; possible D gene TRBD1, 5 bases. V was pared by 2 bases and J by 5 bases, with 6 bases between. This CDR3 region has 12 residues. CDR1 is SGHTA, CDR2 FQGNSA, per germline. The CDR3, as DNA: TGTGCCAGCAGCTTATGGGGGACTGAAGCTTTCTTT. Translating gives CASSLWGTEAFF.

The rearrangement uses TRBV24-1 and TRBJ1-2, with 8 bases identical to TRBD1. The CDR3 has 15 residues. From germline, CDR1 is KGHDR and CDR2 SFDVKD. The V and J ends lost 4 bases and 5 bases, in that order; junction bases with no gene match: 8. The CDR3: CATSDNGQGDYGYTF. The DNA for the CDR3 is TGTGCCACCAGTGACAACGGACAGGGAGATTATGGCTACACCTTC.

The chain has TRBV7-2 and TRBJ2-3, with TRBD1 as a possible D gene (6 bases). Deletions cut 7 bases from V and 2 bases from J, with 13 bases between. Germline V gene lookup returns CDR1 SGHTA and CDR2 FQGNSA. The CDR3 is 14 amino acids. The CDR3 spells CASTIYRDTDTQYF. The CDR3 DNA sequence: TGTGCCAGCACCATTTACAGGGACACAGATACGCAGTATTTT.

This clonotype was seen repeatedly, ten times or more. The chain joins TRBV12-3 or TRBV12-4 to TRBJ2-1; 9 nucleotides agree with TRBD2. The V gene end was trimmed by 6 bases and the J gene end by 4 bases; junction bases not matched to a gene: 7. This CDR3 is built from 15 residues. In nucleotides, the CDR3 is TGTGCCAGCAGCCCGACTAGCGGAGGATACAATGAGCAGTTCTTC. It yields the protein CASSPTSGGYNEQFF.